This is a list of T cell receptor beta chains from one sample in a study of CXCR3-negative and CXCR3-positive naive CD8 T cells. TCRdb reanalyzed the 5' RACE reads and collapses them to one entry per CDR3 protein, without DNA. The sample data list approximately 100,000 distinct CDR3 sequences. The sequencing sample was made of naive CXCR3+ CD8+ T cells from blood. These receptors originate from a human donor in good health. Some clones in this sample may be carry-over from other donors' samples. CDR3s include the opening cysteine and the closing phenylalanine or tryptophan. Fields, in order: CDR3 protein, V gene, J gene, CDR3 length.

cdr3_aa: CASQKSLSYNEQFF
v_call: TRBV7-9
j_call: TRBJ2-1
cdr3_length: 14

cdr3_aa: CASSERGETQYF
v_call: TRBV25-1
j_call: TRBJ2-5
cdr3_length: 12

cdr3_aa: CASSLTVPTEAFF
v_call: TRBV6-5
j_call: TRBJ1-1
cdr3_length: 13

cdr3_aa: CASSEGLASNEQFF
v_call: TRBV10-2
j_call: TRBJ2-1
cdr3_length: 14

cdr3_aa: CASSEGRGSGNEQFF
v_call: TRBV2
j_call: TRBJ2-1
cdr3_length: 15

cdr3_aa: CASSSSRDSRFYGQYF
v_call: TRBV27
j_call: TRBJ2-7
cdr3_length: 16

cdr3_aa: CASSLDPYGYTF
v_call: TRBV7-9
j_call: TRBJ1-2
cdr3_length: 12

cdr3_aa: CASSLGQGLGGTEAFF
v_call: TRBV13
j_call: TRBJ1-1
cdr3_length: 16

cdr3_aa: CAWSVQGFDGELFF
v_call: TRBV30
j_call: TRBJ2-2
cdr3_length: 14

cdr3_aa: CASISMGLAGTQGAYNEQFF
v_call: TRBV5-5
j_call: TRBJ2-1
cdr3_length: 20

cdr3_aa: CASSIPPGPQETGELFF
v_call: TRBV19
j_call: TRBJ2-2
cdr3_length: 17

cdr3_aa: CASSQAGAEAFF
v_call: TRBV4-1
j_call: TRBJ1-1
cdr3_length: 12

cdr3_aa: CASIGAKDEQFF
v_call: TRBV10-2
j_call: TRBJ2-1
cdr3_length: 12

cdr3_aa: CASSLLAEGSHNEQFF
v_call: TRBV6-2/TRBV6-3
j_call: TRBJ2-1
cdr3_length: 16

cdr3_aa: CASSGEGGANVLTF
v_call: TRBV5-1
j_call: TRBJ2-6
cdr3_length: 14

cdr3_aa: CASSQALDRDYEQYF
v_call: TRBV4-1
j_call: TRBJ2-7
cdr3_length: 15

cdr3_aa: CASSSGTSGYNEQFF
v_call: TRBV11-2
j_call: TRBJ2-1
cdr3_length: 15

cdr3_aa: CASSYSTDRLYTGELFF
v_call: TRBV6-5
j_call: TRBJ2-2
cdr3_length: 17

cdr3_aa: CASSQGSSGIIYEQYF
v_call: TRBV4-1
j_call: TRBJ2-7
cdr3_length: 16

cdr3_aa: CSVEEPQGTSTDTQYF
v_call: TRBV29-1
j_call: TRBJ2-3
cdr3_length: 16

cdr3_aa: CSARDVSDQETQYF
v_call: TRBV20-1
j_call: TRBJ2-5
cdr3_length: 14

cdr3_aa: CSVRTGEGYTF
v_call: TRBV29-1
j_call: TRBJ1-2
cdr3_length: 11

cdr3_aa: CATSSSGANQPQHF
v_call: TRBV15
j_call: TRBJ1-5
cdr3_length: 14

cdr3_aa: CASTAPGGRSGNTIYF
v_call: TRBV6-2/TRBV6-3
j_call: TRBJ1-3
cdr3_length: 16

cdr3_aa: CASSSLTFQETQYF
v_call: TRBV13
j_call: TRBJ2-5
cdr3_length: 14

cdr3_aa: CASSVAGGETDTLYF
v_call: TRBV9
j_call: TRBJ2-3
cdr3_length: 15

cdr3_aa: CASSSTISNQPQHF
v_call: TRBV12-3/TRBV12-4
j_call: TRBJ1-5
cdr3_length: 14

cdr3_aa: CASSPSTSGLYYEQYF
v_call: TRBV5-1
j_call: TRBJ2-7
cdr3_length: 16

cdr3_aa: CASSPAGGRLTGELFF
v_call: TRBV9
j_call: TRBJ2-2
cdr3_length: 16

cdr3_aa: CASSFKTAGASNEQFF
v_call: TRBV13
j_call: TRBJ2-1
cdr3_length: 16

cdr3_aa: CASSPPEGGPYEQYF
v_call: TRBV18
j_call: TRBJ2-7
cdr3_length: 15

cdr3_aa: CASSFPDRGLSYNEQFF
v_call: TRBV5-1
j_call: TRBJ2-1
cdr3_length: 17

cdr3_aa: CASSLYPGTYEQYF
v_call: TRBV7-3
j_call: TRBJ2-7
cdr3_length: 14

cdr3_aa: CASSQDYPTGAGAYGYTF
v_call: TRBV4-3
j_call: TRBJ1-2
cdr3_length: 18

cdr3_aa: CASSPPRGLGDEQFF
v_call: TRBV18
j_call: TRBJ2-1
cdr3_length: 15

cdr3_aa: CASKGQGAVEAFF
v_call: TRBV12-3/TRBV12-4
j_call: TRBJ1-1
cdr3_length: 13

cdr3_aa: CASSEGVELSGLNIQYF
v_call: TRBV6-1
j_call: TRBJ2-4
cdr3_length: 17

cdr3_aa: CASSPTLGSGTYEQYF
v_call: TRBV12-3/TRBV12-4
j_call: TRBJ2-7
cdr3_length: 16

cdr3_aa: CSVIAGDGEQYF
v_call: TRBV29-1
j_call: TRBJ2-7
cdr3_length: 12

cdr3_aa: CASSFRGRARDEQFF
v_call: TRBV13
j_call: TRBJ2-1
cdr3_length: 15

cdr3_aa: CSVLTSVLAKNIQYF
v_call: TRBV29-1
j_call: TRBJ2-4
cdr3_length: 15

cdr3_aa: CASSLIQGGTYEQYF
v_call: TRBV4-1
j_call: TRBJ2-7
cdr3_length: 15

cdr3_aa: CASSFPSDRGPRHSYEQYF
v_call: TRBV28
j_call: TRBJ2-7
cdr3_length: 19